This passage covers 8 T cell receptor beta chains from one sample sequenced in a study of T cell responses to AZD1222 COVID-19 vaccine. Clones were read by immunoSEQ multiplex PCR, and TCRdb kept only the in-frame ones, dropping some. The profile shows 85,000 to 110,000 clones, roughly 88% of them singletons. Sequencing was performed on peripheral blood, taken on day 0 of AZD1222 vaccination. The receptors derive from an adult in good health.

CDR3 loop: CASSLALSYEQYF. The CDR3 DNA reads as TGTGCCAGCAGCTTAGCGCTTTCCTACGAGCAGTACTTC. The V and J genes are TRBV7-8 and TRBJ2-7; D is unclear. Deletions cut 0 bases from V and 1 base from J, with 4 bases between. CDR3 length equals 13 residues. Germline CDR1 is SGHVS and CDR2 is FQNEAQ.

The rearrangement links TRBV3-1 (or the pseudogene TRBV3-2) to TRBJ1-3; no definite D call. This CDR3 comprises 15 residues. V lost 1 base and J 7 bases, leaving 14 bases between the germline ends. Germline assignment: CDR1 LGHDT and CDR2 YNNKEL (reference sequence). The CDR3 DNA reads as TGTGCCAGCAGCCAAGGACGGACCGAGAGGAACACCATATATTTT. This codes for CASSQGRTERNTIYF.

This chain uses TRBV6-5 with TRBJ2-7; weak D call: TRBD1 (5 bases). CDR1 MNHEY and CDR2 SVGAGI come from the germline V gene. V was clipped by 2 bases and J by 1 base, with 9 bases between them. This CDR3 contains 14 residues. CDR3 loop: CASSYQTVSYEQYF. The CDR3 DNA reads TGTGCCAGCAGTTACCAGACAGTATCCTACGAGCAGTACTTC.

This chain joins TRBV6-2 or TRBV6-3 and TRBJ1-5; TRBD1 agrees at 7 bases. Losses at the gene ends were 5 bases for V and 4 bases for J; bases not matched to a gene: 5. The CDR3 totals 14 residues. CDR1 and CDR2 (germline): MNHEY, SVGEGT. The CDR3 is CASSPGTENQPQHF. The CDR3 bases are TGTGCCAGCAGTCCCGGGACAGAGAATCAGCCCCAGCATTTT.

This chain links TRBV7-9 with TRBJ2-7, with TRBD2 as a possible D gene (5 bases). Trimming left V 8 bases short and J 3 bases short, with 11 bases between. The germline V gene encodes CDR1 SEHNR and CDR2 FQNEAQ (reference sequence). CDR3 length equals 12 residues. The CDR3 coding sequence is TGTGCCAGCGGGCCGGCGGGCTACGAGCAGTACTTC. Translated, it gives CASGPAGYEQYF.

This chain uses TRBV6-4 with TRBJ2-1, with 12 positions matching TRBD2. Germline loops: CDR1 MRHNA, CDR2 SNTAGT. With 5 bases clipped from V and 9 bases from J, the junction kept 8 bases outside the gene matches. The CDR3 length is 15 residues. DNA for the CDR3: TGTGCCAGCAGTCTGACTAGCGGGGGAACCGGTGAGCAGTTCTTC. Encoded protein: CASSLTSGGTGEQFF.

The chain carries TRBV5-5 and TRBJ1-6, with D tentatively TRBD1 (5 bases). The CDR3 extends over 16 amino acids. V shed 2 bases and J shed 5 bases, with 14 bases lying between them. Germline V gene lookup returns CDR1 SGHKS and CDR2 YYEKEE (reference sequence). The CDR3 DNA follows: TGTGCCAGCAGCTTTGTGCCGGGGACTAATAATTCACCCCTCCACTTT. This codes for CASSFVPGTNNSPLHF.

This clone was counted a few times. This rearrangement joins TRBV6-4 to TRBJ2-1; D may be TRBD1 (7 bases). The V end was cut by 2 bases, the J end by 6 bases, with 14 bases between. Germline V gene lookup returns CDR1 MRHNA and CDR2 SNTAGT. The CDR3 loop spans 15 amino acids. In nucleotides, the CDR3 is TGTGCCAGCAGTGACGGGCAGGGGGGAGGCAATGAGCAGTTCTTC. It specifies CASSDGQGGGNEQFF.